The T cell receptor (beta chain) described here comes from a study of cytomegalovirus exposure and HLA in healthy donors listed by TCRdb under 2017. Background for the entire study: An earlier analysis of around 600 of the donors reported 250 to 300 Gb of sequence data and about 100 million unique TCR beta sequences from around 200 million T cells. An early release that covered approximately 600 HLA-typed donors contained approximately 320 gigabases of sequencing data and tens of millions of unique TCR sequences. Of the approximately 400 genotyped donors, 81% fell in the genetic ancestry cluster associated with self-reported Caucasian donors. The aim of the study was to test whether cataloging public T cell receptors could identify signatures of past pathogen exposure. The study used immunosequencing to profile the T cell repertoires of approximately 650 subjects and linked those repertoires to cytomegalovirus serostatus. Along with the approximately 650-subject first cohort, a separate validation cohort of over 90 different subjects was used. The study combined high-throughput TCR immunosequencing, statistical association of individual TCRs with disease status, and machine learning to predict cytomegalovirus infection status. To study patterns of TCR occurrence, a later analysis re-analyzed previously published TCR beta repertoires from 550 to 800 donors and added high-resolution HLA genotyping. In the later analysis, no new phenotypic data were used to find candidate immune exposures; instead, reliance was placed on TCR beta sequences and their occurrence across donors. An earlier analysis of some 500 of the donors applied high-throughput TCR beta sequencing to assess whether each TCR beta V gene segment acted as functional or pseudogenic. Donor age, sex, ethnicity and CMV serostatus were compiled together with the repertoire data. A later genetic analysis took genome-wide SNP genotypes for about 65% of the 666 donors and used that subset as a discovery cohort. All discovery cohort repertoires had been generated on a single sequencing platform. Both class I and class II loci were covered by HLA typing, at four-digit resolution. The number of typed donors differed by locus: about 620-630 for A, B, C, DRB1 and DQB1; roughly 510 for DQA1; around 580 for DPA1; and roughly 450 for DPB1. Because of strong linkage in the cohort, four to six DR-DQ haplotypes were treated as single units for association and clustering. Among several hundred genotyped donors of the cohort, an average of around 240,000 unique TCR beta nucleotide sequences was sequenced per donor, of which about 18% were non-productive.

As concerns this clone: Its target antigen remains unknown. Base qualities were left out, and no much larger clone turns up one base away.

Study-level results and caveats: Cytomegalovirus status was reported to be diagnosed by the classifier with high specificity and sensitivity in both the original and validation cohorts. In a later genetic analysis, a missense DCLRE1C variant was associated with V-gene and J-gene trimming of TCR beta chains, and the association was replicated in an independent cohort. An earlier analysis of 587 of the donors showed that most TCR beta V segments appeared in productive rearrangements either about 87% or about 30% of the time, which broadly matched IMGT annotations. A few of the identified cytomegalovirus-associated TCR beta chains were confirmed in vitro to be specific for cytomegalovirus antigens. In a later analysis, several top co-occurrence clusters were reported to appear linked to parvovirus B19, influenza, CMV and Epstein-Barr virus. According to a later analysis, most CMV-associated TCR beta chains appeared to be HLA-restricted, and the HLA associations seemed to be driven largely by CMV exposure. Linkage disequilibrium might explain the correlated functional status among segregating V segments, but an unknown experimental factor could not be excluded. Immune exposure information for the cohort was limited to CMV serostatus. Because HLA typing was unavailable for some donors at each locus, only the typed subset was used in association tests. The cohort was sequenced for TCR beta chains only, and without alpha or paired-chain data the features that could be detected were limited. It was suggested by the authors that the approach could potentially be generalized to other disease states and immunological phenotypes. A cluster of highly shared sequence variants was judged likely to be a technical artifact of the sequencing pipeline. Assigning TCR associations to individual alleles was difficult when HLA alleles, especially DR and DQ, strongly co-occurred. Sequencing depth was assumed to be roughly uniform across donors in the presence/absence analyses, though that assumption may not hold. At a false discovery rate of 0.05, a later analysis linked under 20,000 TCR beta sequences to specific HLA alleles. A later analysis found that TCR association rates varied across HLA loci, with DRB1 alleles showing the most associated TCRs and HLA-C alleles the fewest. Because counts were too low, roughly 17 rarely observed V segments, including chromosome 9 orphons, were left out of the earlier analysis of a few hundred of the donors. A later analysis found that HLA-associated TCR beta chains were more clonally expanded and had lower generation probabilities than equally common non-associated chains. Across donors, most TCR sequences were observed very rarely, whereas some public TCRs were present in many individuals. In a later genetic analysis, fewer N-insertions in productive TCRs were reported among donors in an Asian-associated ancestry cluster than the 666-donor mean. A further reported finding was that TCR beta sequences accurately predicted the HLA-A and HLA-B alleles for most subjects in the first cohort. A total of 150 or so TCR beta chains were listed by the study as associated with cytomegalovirus.

Receptor libraries were prepared by the immunoSEQ multiplex PCR assay. The multiplex PCR relied on a mix of 60 forward primers for TCR Vbeta segments and 13 reverse primers for TCR Jbeta segments. The CDR3 region of rearranged TCR beta genes was amplified from genomic DNA by a multiplex PCR assay. The amplified TCR beta libraries were sequenced on the Illumina HiSeq System as 87-base-pair reads. The published analysis was carried out like this. A later analysis counted 75 million to 100 million unique TCR beta chains across the 666 repertoires, and 9.5 million to 11 million of these chains were shared by at least two donors. A nearest-neighbor algorithm error-corrected the raw reads and collapsed the reads into unique sequences, merging closely related sequences to remove PCR and sequencing errors. Alignment of CDR3 sequences to IMGT reference sequences was used to assign V, D and J gene segments. For a sequence to be retained, at least a six-nucleotide match to both a V gene segment and a J gene segment was required. Rearrangements were called productive when the CDR3 lacked stop codons and stayed in frame with V and J; all others were non-productive. Following IMGT convention, CDR3 was defined as the stretch from the second conserved V-encoded cysteine up to the conserved J-encoded phenylalanine. In an earlier analysis of 550 to 650 of the donors, sequences lacking an unambiguous match to a single V gene segment were excluded. An earlier analysis of almost 600 of the donors classified V segments as functional when productive rearrangements were above 56.7% and as segregating when the standard deviation between donors was above 5%. A statistical classification framework was built for diagnosing cytomegalovirus status from the catalog of TCR beta chain sequences. In a later analysis, TCR nucleotide sequences were compared against IMGT/GENE-DB human TR gene sequences so that V and J genes could be assigned. A later analysis assigned CDR3 sequences and most-parsimonious VDJ recombination scenarios with the TCRdist pipeline. In a later analysis, every TCR beta chain was defined by the combination of its CDR3 amino acid sequence and its V-gene family, and reads without a unique V-gene family were dropped. As a way to deal with suspected cross-contamination and a sequencing artifact, a later analysis dropped approximately 570 nucleotide sequences that were highly shared and had low generation probability. In a later analysis, a clonal expansion index for each public chain was calculated from normalized within-repertoire ranks of inferred template counts. Generation probabilities in a later analysis came from a VDJ recombination model fitted to out-of-frame rearrangements, and those results were checked against IGoR. Hypergeometric tests were used in a later analysis to score TCR-TCR, TCR-HLA and TCR-CMV co-occurrence, with a repertoire-size bias correction applied to the TCR pairs. False discovery rates were estimated in a later analysis by permuting HLA or CMV assignments 20 times. In a later analysis, co-occurring TCRs were grouped using DBSCAN, and TCRdist sequence similarity was added for clustering within HLA-allele-positive subsets. Repertoires with fewer than 30,000 or more than 120,000 public chains, plus five repertoires with anomalous nucleotide sharing, were excluded from co-occurrence clustering. TCRdb obtained this table from immuneACCESS and retained in-frame rearrangements with V and J assigned. These tables miss some clones; where compared with another copy, unresolved V genes account for less than half of the shortfall, and the remainder is unexplained. The V and J calls and clone size come from that table; D and trimming were worked out from the DNA. Present in this sample are approximately 110,000 clones, just under 75% of which were seen just once. Of the sample, around 2.5% falls within the top ten clones.

In total, roughly 710 healthy bone marrow donors made up the cohort. Cohort members were all nominally healthy when sampled, although unrecorded immune exposures were likely present. The donor tested CMV seropositive and was one of the 289 seropositive cohort members. Each donor provided a peripheral blood sample, and peripheral blood mononuclear cells were used for TCR beta sequencing. The Qiagen DNeasy Blood Extraction Kit was used to extract genomic DNA from the blood cell samples. The origin of this receptor is a man aged 50 or older in good health and CMV-seropositive. The sample comprised PBMCs.

The CDR3 corresponds to CSVGTGDEQYF. The DNA sequence is TGCAGCGTTGGTACCGGAGACGAGCAGTACTTC. The chain is encoded by TRBV29-1 joined to TRBJ2-7; the D gene identity is not certain. V is cut by 4 bases and J by 5 bases, and the space between the germline ends is 9 bases. Including the terminal cysteine and phenylalanine, the CDR3 comprises 11 residues. Solely the CDR3 DNA is kept, with 33 bases framed from the first base. CDR1 and CDR2, per the germline V gene, are SQVTM and ANQGSEA.